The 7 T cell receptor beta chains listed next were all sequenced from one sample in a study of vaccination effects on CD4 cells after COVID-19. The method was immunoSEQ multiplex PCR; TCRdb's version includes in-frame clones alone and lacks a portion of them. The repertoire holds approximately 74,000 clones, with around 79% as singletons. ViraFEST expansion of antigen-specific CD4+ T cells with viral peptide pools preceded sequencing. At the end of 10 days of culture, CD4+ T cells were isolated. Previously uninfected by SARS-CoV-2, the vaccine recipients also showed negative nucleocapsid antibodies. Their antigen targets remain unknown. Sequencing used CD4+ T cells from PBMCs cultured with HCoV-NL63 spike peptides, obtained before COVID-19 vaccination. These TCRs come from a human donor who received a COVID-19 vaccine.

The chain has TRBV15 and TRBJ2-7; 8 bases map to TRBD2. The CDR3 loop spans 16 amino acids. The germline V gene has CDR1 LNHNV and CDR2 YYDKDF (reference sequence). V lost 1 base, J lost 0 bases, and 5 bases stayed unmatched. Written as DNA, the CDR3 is TGTGCCACCAGCAGAGGTTCCAGCGGGGGCTCCTACGAGCAGTACGTC. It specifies CATSRGSSGGSYEQYV.

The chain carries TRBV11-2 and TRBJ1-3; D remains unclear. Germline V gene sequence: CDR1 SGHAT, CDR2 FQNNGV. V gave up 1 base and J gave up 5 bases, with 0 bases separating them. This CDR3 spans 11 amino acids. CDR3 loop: CASSLGNTIYF. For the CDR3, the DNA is TGTGCCAGCAGCTTAGGAAACACCATATATTTT.

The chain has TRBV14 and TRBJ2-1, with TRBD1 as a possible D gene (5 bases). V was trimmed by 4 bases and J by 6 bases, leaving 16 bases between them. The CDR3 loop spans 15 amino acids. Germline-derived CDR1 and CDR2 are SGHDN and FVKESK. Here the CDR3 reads CASSLLVDSRNEQFF. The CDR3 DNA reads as TGTGCCAGCAGCCTTCTGGTCGACAGCCGCAATGAGCAGTTCTTC.

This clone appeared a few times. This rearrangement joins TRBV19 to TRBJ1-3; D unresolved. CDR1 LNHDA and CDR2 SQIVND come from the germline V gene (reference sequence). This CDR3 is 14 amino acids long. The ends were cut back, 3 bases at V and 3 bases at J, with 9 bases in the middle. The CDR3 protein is CASSIRLVGNTIYF. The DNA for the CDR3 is TGTGCCAGTAGTATCCGACTCGTTGGAAACACCATATATTTT.

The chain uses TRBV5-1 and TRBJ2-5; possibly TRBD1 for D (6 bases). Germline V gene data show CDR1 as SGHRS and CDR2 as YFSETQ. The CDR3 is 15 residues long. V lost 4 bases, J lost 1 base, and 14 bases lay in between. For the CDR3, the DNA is TGCGCCAGCAGCACCGGGACATGGGTCCAAGAGACCCAGTACTTC. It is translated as CASSTGTWVQETQYF.

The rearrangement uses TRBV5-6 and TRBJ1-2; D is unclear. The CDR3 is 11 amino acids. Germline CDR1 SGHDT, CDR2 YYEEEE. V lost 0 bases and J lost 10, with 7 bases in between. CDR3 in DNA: TGTGCCAGCAGCTTGGGACTGCTCTACACCTTC. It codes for CASSLGLLYTF.

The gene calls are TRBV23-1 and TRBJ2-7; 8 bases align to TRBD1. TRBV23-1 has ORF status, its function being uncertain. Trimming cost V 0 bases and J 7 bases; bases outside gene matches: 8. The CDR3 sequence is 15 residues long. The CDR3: CASSQSSQGAREQYV. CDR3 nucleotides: TGCGCCAGCAGTCAATCAAGCCAGGGGGCGAGGGAGCAGTACGTC.